The 3 T cell receptor beta chains below were found in one sample sequenced in a study of technical replicates of blood from a handful of donors (dated by TCRdb to the late 2010s). Receptor amplification or capture employed the immunoSEQ multiplex PCR assay. The table comes from immuneACCESS by way of TCRdb, which keeps in-frame sequences with V and J called. Part of the clones is missing from these tables; in studies checked, under half for an unresolved V gene and the rest for unknown reasons. This sample holds tens of thousands of clones; roughly 96% were observed only once. The ten largest clones represent 0.37% of the sample. What was sequenced was T cells isolated from PBMCs. The receptors derive from a human donor in good health.

V gene TRBV4-1 combines with J gene TRBJ2-7; D perhaps matches TRBD2 (6 bases). Trimming removed 0 bases at V and 6 bases at J, with 6 bases between. Germline V gene lookup returns CDR1 MGHRA and CDR2 YSYEKL. The CDR3 extends over 12 amino acids. The CDR3 DNA reads as TGCGCCAGCAGCCAAGAGCGGGGCGAGCAGTACTTC. It translates to CASSQERGEQYF.

The chain combines TRBV29-1 with TRBJ1-4; 8 bases agree with TRBD1. The CDR3 consists of 17 residues. Germline CDR1 is SQVTM and CDR2 is ANQGSEA. With 4 bases clipped from V and 6 bases from J, the junction kept 16 bases outside the gene matches. The chain's CDR3 is CSVALVPGQEGHEKLFF. The CDR3 bases are TGCAGCGTTGCACTAGTCCCGGGACAGGAGGGACATGAAAAACTGTTTTTT.

The V gene is TRBV11-3, the J gene TRBJ1-2; 7 bases fit TRBD1. The germline V gene has CDR1 SGHNT and CDR2 YENEEA. The trim removed 6 bases at V and 0 bases at J, leaving 13 bases unmatched. The CDR3 covers 17 residues. The CDR3 DNA is TGTGCCAGCAGTCGGAATAGCGGGACAGTCTCTAACTATGGCTACACCTTC. This translates into CASSRNSGTVSNYGYTF.